This T cell receptor beta chain was sequenced for a study of cytomegalovirus exposure and HLA in healthy donors (dated by TCRdb to 2015 to 2018). With regard to the full study: According to an earlier analysis of 587 of the donors, some 170 million T cells yielded roughly 110 million unique TCR beta sequences and around 300 Gb of sequence data. A separate validation cohort of roughly 120 different subjects was used in addition to the 666-subject first cohort. To decide whether each TCR beta V gene segment behaved as functional or pseudogenic, an earlier analysis of some 540 of the donors relied on high-throughput TCR beta sequencing. In a later genetic analysis, genome-wide SNP genotypes for 398 of the 666 donors were used, and that subset was treated as a discovery cohort. Every repertoire in the discovery cohort had been generated on one and the same sequencing platform. HLA typing included class I and class II loci at four-digit resolution. Using immunosequencing, the study profiled T cell repertoires from approximately 700 subjects and related those repertoires to cytomegalovirus serostatus. An early release that covered some 630 HLA-typed donors contained around 300 gigabases of sequencing data and some 87 million unique TCR sequences. The aim of the study was to test whether cataloging public T cell receptors could identify signatures of past pathogen exposure. Among the approximately 400 genotyped donors, under 90% belonged to the genetic ancestry cluster associated with self-reported Caucasian donors. Typing coverage varied by locus: about 620-630 donors for A, B, C, DRB1 and DQB1; approximately 520 for DQA1; approximately 570 for DPA1; approximately 450 for DPB1. On average, roughly 240,000 unique TCR beta nucleotide sequences were sequenced per donor among some 420 genotyped donors of the cohort, with 15% to 20% of those sequences being non-productive. In the later analysis, no new phenotypic data were used to find candidate immune exposures; instead, reliance was placed on TCR beta sequences and their occurrence across donors. The study combined high-throughput TCR immunosequencing, statistical association of individual TCRs with disease status, and machine learning to predict cytomegalovirus infection status. To study patterns of TCR occurrence, a later analysis re-analyzed previously published TCR beta repertoires from 650 to 750 donors and added high-resolution HLA genotyping. A handful of DR-DQ haplotypes were handled as single units for association and clustering because linkage in the cohort was strong. Donor age, sex, ethnicity and CMV serostatus were collected together with the repertoire data. The investigation overall reported the following: The authors suggested that the approach could potentially be generalized to other disease states and immunological phenotypes. Immune exposure information for the cohort was limited to CMV serostatus. The study gave a list of 150 to 200 TCR beta chains associated with cytomegalovirus. A further reported finding was that TCR beta sequences accurately predicted the HLA-A and HLA-B alleles for most subjects in the first cohort. At a false discovery rate of 0.05, a later analysis linked under 20,000 TCR beta sequences to specific HLA alleles. Linkage disequilibrium might explain the correlated functional status among segregating V segments, but an unknown experimental factor could not be excluded. An earlier analysis of 587 of the donors showed that most TCR beta V segments appeared in productive rearrangements either about 90% or about 30% of the time, which broadly matched IMGT annotations. While some public TCRs were present in many individuals, most TCR sequences turned up only very rarely across donors. In both the original and validation cohorts, the classifier was reported to diagnose cytomegalovirus status with high specificity and sensitivity. V-gene and J-gene trimming of TCR beta chains was associated with a missense DCLRE1C variant in a later genetic analysis, and the association was replicated in an independent cohort. In a later analysis, TCR association rates were found to vary across HLA loci, with the most associated TCRs seen for DRB1 alleles and the fewest for HLA-C alleles. Compared with equally common non-associated chains, HLA-associated TCR beta chains in a later analysis were more clonally expanded and had lower generation probabilities. HLA typing was unavailable for some donors at each locus, so association tests used only the typed subset. Assigning TCR associations to individual alleles was difficult when HLA alleles, especially DR and DQ, strongly co-occurred. According to a later genetic analysis, donors in an Asian-associated ancestry cluster had fewer N-insertions in productive TCRs than the roughly 670-donor mean. A group of highly shared sequence variants was considered likely to be a technical artifact of the sequencing pipeline. Presence/absence analyses assumed roughly uniform sequencing depth across donors, an assumption that may not hold. In vitro tests confirmed that a few of the cytomegalovirus-associated TCR beta chains recognize cytomegalovirus antigens. The cohort was sequenced for TCR beta chains only, and without alpha or paired-chain data the features that could be detected were limited. According to a later analysis, most CMV-associated TCR beta chains appeared to be HLA-restricted, and the HLA associations seemed to be driven largely by CMV exposure. A later analysis reported that several top co-occurrence clusters appeared linked to parvovirus B19, influenza, CMV and Epstein-Barr virus. Because counts were too low, 15 to 20 rarely observed V segments, including chromosome 9 orphons, were excluded from the earlier analysis of around 590 of the donors.

The library was prepared using the immunoSEQ multiplex PCR assay. For the multiplex PCR, a mixture combining 60 forward primers for TCR Vbeta segments and 13 reverse primers for TCR Jbeta segments was used. Amplification of the CDR3 region of rearranged TCR beta genes was performed with a multiplex PCR assay on genomic DNA. On the Illumina HiSeq System, the amplified TCR beta libraries were sequenced as 87-base-pair reads. The original methods were these. A later analysis counted about 80 million unique TCR beta chains across the 690 or so repertoires, and 10 million to 12 million of these chains were shared by at least two donors. To remove PCR and sequencing errors, raw reads were error-corrected and collapsed into unique sequences using a nearest-neighbor algorithm that merged closely related sequences. To assign V, D and J gene segments, CDR3 sequences were aligned to IMGT reference sequences. For a sequence to be retained, a match of at least six nucleotides to both a V gene segment and a J gene segment was required. A rearrangement counted as productive if the CDR3 had no stop codons and remained in frame with V and J, and every other rearrangement counted as non-productive. Following IMGT convention, CDR3 was defined as the stretch from the second conserved V-encoded cysteine up to the conserved J-encoded phenylalanine. In an earlier analysis of more than 550 of the donors, sequences lacking an unambiguous match to a single V gene segment were excluded. In an earlier analysis of roughly 500 of the donors, V segments were called functional above 56.7% productive rearrangements and were called segregating when the between-donor standard deviation exceeded 5%. To diagnose cytomegalovirus status from the catalog of TCR beta chain sequences, a statistical classification framework was built. A later analysis assigned V and J genes by comparing TCR nucleotide sequences with IMGT/GENE-DB human TR gene sequences. A later analysis assigned CDR3 sequences and most-parsimonious VDJ recombination scenarios with the TCRdist pipeline. In a later analysis, every TCR beta chain was defined by the combination of its CDR3 amino acid sequence and its V-gene family, and reads without a unique V-gene family were dropped. As a way to deal with suspected cross-contamination and a sequencing artifact, a later analysis dropped under 600 nucleotide sequences that were highly shared and had low generation probability. A later analysis calculated a clonal expansion index for each public chain from normalized within-repertoire ranks of inferred template counts. A later analysis computed generation probabilities with a VDJ recombination model fitted to out-of-frame rearrangements, and checked the results against IGoR. A later analysis scored TCR-TCR, TCR-HLA and TCR-CMV co-occurrence with hypergeometric tests, applying a repertoire-size bias correction to TCR pairs. In a later analysis, false discovery rates were estimated by permuting HLA or CMV assignments 20 times. In a later analysis, co-occurring TCRs were grouped using DBSCAN, and TCRdist sequence similarity was added for clustering within HLA-allele-positive subsets. Co-occurrence clustering excluded repertoires with fewer than 30,000 or more than 120,000 public chains, plus five with anomalous nucleotide sharing. As stored in TCRdb, this immuneACCESS dataset retains in-frame rearrangements with V and J assigned. A fraction of the clones does not appear; measured against another copy, unresolved V genes explain less than half of the discrepancy, and the remainder lacks a known reason. V, J and clone size derive from that table, while D and trimming were established from the DNA sequence. The sample table records around 74,000 clones. The ten biggest clones cover approximately 4.3% of the sample.

In regard to this clone: Its antigen is unknown.

In total, 500 to 700 healthy bone marrow donors made up the cohort. At the time of sampling, all cohort members were nominally healthy, though unrecorded immune exposures were likely present. The donor was CMV seronegative and belonged to the group of several hundred seronegative cohort members. Every donor gave a peripheral blood sample, and the peripheral blood mononuclear cells from that sample were used for TCR beta sequencing. Genomic DNA was extracted from the blood cell samples with the Qiagen DNeasy Blood Extraction Kit. The sequence was collected from a man aged 25 to 40 in good health and CMV-seronegative. The sample was PBMCs.

The nucleotides are TGCGCCAGCAGCCAAGAGCGTCCCGGGGAGCTGTTTTTT. Its protein product is CASSQERPGELFF. This receptor chain uses TRBV4-3 and TRBJ2-2; the D gene identity is not certain. CDR1 is given as LGHNA and CDR2 as YSLEER, both from the germline V gene. Trimming removed 0 bases from V and 6 bases from J, leaving 5 bases between the germline ends. Spanning cysteine to phenylalanine, the CDR3 consists of 13 amino acids. Only the CDR3 DNA is retained, 39 bases long and in frame from the first base.